This TCR beta chain is drawn from a study of T cells in Graves' hyperthyroidism and ophthalmopathy. Across the whole study: Peripheral blood sampling occurred at initial diagnosis, before any treatment.

This clonotype showed up many times. The antigen is unknown. RNA transcripts yielded amplified TCR beta CDR3 regions. The study used the HTBI primer set for a first-round RT-PCR of the TCR CDR3. TCRdb re-called the multiplex PCR reads through MiXCR, storing one row per CDR3 protein. The sample lists hundreds of thousands of distinct CDR3 sequences; around 15% were seen once. An absence of ophthalmopathy progression within 18 months meant stable Graves' hyperthyroidism. CDR1 is SGDLS and CDR2 is YYNGEE in the germline V gene. This CDR3 comprises 15 residues. Trimming took 3 bases from V and 5 from J; bases not matched to a gene: 5. General study results and limits: Most clonotypes expanded in thyroid above 0.001 were likewise present in blood.

The TCR comes from a woman under 30 with Graves' hyperthyroidism. V usage is TRBV9 and J usage is TRBJ1-1, with 12 bases fitting TRBD1. Sequencing was performed on blood. CDR3 loop: CASSAGQGARTEAFF. Here the CDR3 DNA reads TGTGCCAGCAGCGCGGGACAGGGGGCGAGGACTGAAGCTTTCTTT.